This is a list of T cell receptor beta chains from one sample in a study of early T cells in non-severe SARS-CoV-2 infection. TCRdb reprocessed the 5' RACE reads via MiXCR and lists one record per CDR3 protein. The sample includes more than 65,000 distinct CDR3 sequences, approximately 14% seen only once; the top ten take 1.4%. The sequenced sample was whole blood. These TCRs come from an adult who was a healthcare worker with PCR-confirmed SARS-CoV-2 infection or an uninfected control (not recorded which). Both conserved end residues are part of each CDR3. A D gene is named only where the DNA matches it firmly. Not every row has a clone size; where given, it reads once, few, many or a size class.

j_call v_call clone_size d_call cdr3_aa cdr3_nt
TRBJ2-1 TRBV24-1 - - CATSDSYGHRNEQFF TGTGCCACCAGTGATAGTTATGGACATCGCAATGAGCAGTTCTTC
TRBJ1-1 TRBV18 many - CASSPTEGGNTEAFF TGTGCCAGCTCGCCCACGGAGGGGGGGAACACTGAAGCTTTCTTT
TRBJ1-2 TRBV7-2 - - CASSHPGVLGYGYTF TGTGCCAGCAGCCACCCAGGGGTGCTGGGGTATGGCTACACCTTC
TRBJ2-5 TRBV12-3/TRBV12-4 few TRBD1 CASSRDRGETQYF TGTGCCAGCAGTCGTGACAGGGGCGAGACCCAGTACTTC
TRBJ2-5 TRBV7-2 - - CASSWVRSQETQYF TGTGCCAGCAGCTGGGTACGGTCCCAAGAGACCCAGTACTTC
TRBJ2-3 TRBV20-1 - - CSARDPSKNTDTQYF TGCAGTGCTAGAGACCCTAGCAAGAACACAGATACGCAGTATTTT
TRBJ1-2 TRBV18 many TRBD1 CASSPGQGKNYGYTF TGTGCCAGCTCACCGGGACAGGGGAAAAACTATGGCTACACCTTC
TRBJ2-5 TRBV2 few TRBD2 CASHLGLAGGEETQYF TGTGCCAGCCACCTTGGTCTAGCGGGGGGCGAAGAGACCCAGTACTTC
TRBJ1-1 TRBV10-3 many TRBD1 CAISEGQGNTEAFF TGTGCCATCAGTGAGGGACAGGGAAACACTGAAGCTTTCTTT
TRBJ2-3 TRBV5-1 many - CASSLEPGPDTQYF TGCGCCAGCAGCTTGGAGCCAGGGCCAGATACGCAGTATTTT
TRBJ1-4 TRBV7-9 - - CASSPGVLSVKTEKLFF TGTGCCAGCAGCCCCGGTGTGCTCTCGGTGAAGACTGAAAAACTGTTTTTT
TRBJ1-2 TRBV6-6 many TRBD1 CASSSPGGASHYGYTF TGTGCCAGCAGTTCCCCAGGGGGCGCAAGTCACTATGGCTACACCTTC
TRBJ2-5 TRBV7-2 many - CASSPSLETQYF TGTGCCAGCAGCCCCTCCCTCGAGACCCAGTACTTC
TRBJ2-3 TRBV3-1 - TRBD2 CASSRRSGGGTDTQYF TGTGCCAGCAGCCGCCGGAGCGGGGGGGGTACAGATACGCAGTATTTT
TRBJ1-2 TRBV6-6 - - CASSKAPPGYTF TGTGCCAGCAGCAAGGCCCCCCCTGGCTACACCTTC
TRBJ1-1 TRBV29-1 many - CSVQGRMNTEAFF TGCAGCGTCCAGGGACGGATGAACACTGAAGCTTTCTTT
TRBJ2-2 TRBV27 - - CASSLGNSAGELFF TGTGCCAGCAGTTTGGGCAACAGCGCCGGGGAGCTGTTTTTT
TRBJ2-3 TRBV9 - - CASSVVETDTQYF TGTGCCAGCAGCGTAGTTGAAACAGATACGCAGTATTTT
TRBJ2-1 TRBV6-4 many TRBD2 CASSDDGSGGADEQFF TGTGCCAGCAGTGACGATGGTAGCGGGGGGGCGGATGAGCAGTTCTTC
TRBJ2-2 TRBV29-1 - - CSVTPPWGNTGELFF TGCAGCGTTACCCCCCCATGGGGGAACACCGGGGAGCTGTTTTTT
TRBJ2-7 TRBV6-1 many TRBD2 CASSRLAGDSYEQYF TGTGCCAGCAGCCGACTAGCGGGGGACTCCTACGAGCAGTACTTC
TRBJ2-7 TRBV5-1 many - CASSLGYEQYF TGCGCCAGCAGCCTAGGGTACGAGCAGTACTTC
TRBJ1-6 TRBV4-3 - - CASSQERYSPLHF TGCGCCAGCAGCCAAGAGAGGTATTCACCCCTCCACTTT
TRBJ2-3 TRBV6-5 - - CASRGHRGAPDTQYF TGTGCCAGCAGGGGCCATCGGGGGGCCCCAGATACGCAGTATTTT
TRBJ2-3 TRBV11-2 - - CASSPGLGDTDTQYF TGTGCCAGCAGCCCTGGATTAGGGGACACAGATACGCAGTATTTT
TRBJ1-1 TRBV7-3 many - CASSLNHSPNTEAFF TGTGCCAGCAGCTTAAATCACAGTCCGAACACTGAAGCTTTCTTT
TRBJ2-5 TRBV6-6 many - CASSYSKETQYF TGTGCCAGCAGTTACTCGAAAGAGACCCAGTACTTC
TRBJ2-5 TRBV14 many - CASSSGWTQYF TGTGCCAGCAGCTCGGGGTGGACCCAGTACTTC
TRBJ2-3 TRBV27 many TRBD2 CASSSNLGRAGDTQYF TGTGCCAGCAGTTCGAATCTCGGGAGGGCGGGCGATACGCAGTATTTT
TRBJ1-2 TRBV6-6 - TRBD1 CATLGQGYYGYTF TGTGCCACCCTGGGACAGGGGTACTATGGCTACACCTTC
TRBJ2-1 TRBV6-5 - - CASSYQPWKDSYNEQFF TGTGCCAGCAGTTACCAACCCTGGAAGGACTCCTACAATGAGCAGTTCTTC
TRBJ2-5 TRBV5-1 - - CASTFINQETQYF TGCGCCAGCACCTTCATAAACCAAGAGACCCAGTACTTC
TRBJ2-1 TRBV5-4 few - CASSPLDGEQFF TGTGCCAGCAGCCCACTAGACGGTGAGCAGTTCTTC
TRBJ2-3 TRBV30 many - CASAVGDTQYF TGTGCCTCCGCGGTGGGGGATACGCAGTATTTT
TRBJ2-7 TRBV11-2 - - CASSSPGFSYEQYF TGTGCCAGCAGCTCCCCGGGGTTCTCCTACGAGCAGTACTTC
TRBJ2-7 TRBV5-1 many - CASSFYRSREQYF TGCGCCAGCAGCTTTTATCGATCAAGGGAGCAGTACTTC
TRBJ2-3 TRBV28 many - CASSLLRGKRTDTQYF TGTGCCAGCAGTTTGCTCCGCGGAAAGAGAACAGATACGCAGTATTTT
TRBJ1-1 TRBV6-5 many - CASRIGLGWTEAFF TGTGCCAGCAGAATTGGTCTGGGGTGGACTGAAGCTTTCTTT
TRBJ2-1 TRBV28 - - CASNIYRNNEQFF TGTGCCAGCAATATCTACAGGAACAATGAGCAGTTCTTC
TRBJ2-2 TRBV5-4 - - CASSKGNGMVTGELFF TGTGCCAGCAGCAAAGGAAACGGAATGGTTACCGGGGAGCTGTTTTTT
TRBJ2-5 TRBV5-6 - - CASSFASRETQYF TGTGCCAGCAGCTTTGCTAGCCGAGAGACCCAGTACTTC
TRBJ1-5 TRBV12-3/TRBV12-4 - - CASSFLTENQPQHF TGTGCCAGCAGTTTTTTGACAGAAAATCAGCCCCAGCATTTT
TRBJ1-2 TRBV6-6 many TRBD1 CASTGTDRSNYGYTF TGTGCCAGCACGGGAACGGACAGGAGTAACTATGGCTACACCTTC
TRBJ1-5 TRBV7-9 - - CASSPGGGGGNQPQHF TGTGCCAGCAGCCCCGGAGGGGGTGGGGGCAATCAGCCCCAGCATTTT
TRBJ2-7 TRBV7-9 many - CASSLGTYEQYF TGTGCCAGCAGCTTAGGGACCTACGAGCAGTACTTC
TRBJ1-1 TRBV6-5 many TRBD1 CASSLRDRGVGTEAFF TGTGCCAGCAGCCTTCGGGACAGGGGGGTTGGCACTGAAGCTTTCTTT
TRBJ2-1 TRBV20-1 - TRBD2 CSAAGTSLSYNEQFF TGCAGTGCCGCGGGGACTAGCCTTAGTTACAATGAGCAGTTCTTC
TRBJ2-1 TRBV29-1 few - CSVAVADEQFF TGCAGCGTCGCCGTAGCGGATGAGCAGTTCTTC